This TCR beta chain was retrieved from a study of T cells after yellow fever vaccination (dated by TCRdb to between 2019 and 2020). Describing the broader study: Libraries from fractions with low cell numbers were prepared with the SMART-Seq v4 Ultra Low Input RNA kit. Blood samples were taken at several timepoints before and after primary and secondary immunization, and bulk PBMC replicates and cell subsets were isolated. Two healthy male donors, one aged 18 to 30 and one aged 30 to 40 years, were included in the cohort. To follow T-cell clones before and after both primary and booster YFV17D yellow fever vaccination, bulk TCR alpha and beta repertoires underwent longitudinal sequencing. General conclusions and limits of the study: After the booster, most of the clones that had expanded following primary vaccination were detected again (approximately 96% of CD4 and 88% of CD8), which suggests that memory was broadly maintained. Computational filtering was required because FACS-sorted repertoires could contain abundant contaminating clonotypes from the bulk population. A small share of clonotypes occurred in both CD4 and CD8 compartments, likely arising from convergent recombination. The study included only a couple of donors, which limits how far the findings can be generalized. Compared with the primary T-cell response, the secondary T-cell response was weaker but faster, peaking on day 5 rather than day 15.

This clonotype was counted a few times. There is no known antigen for this receptor. Base-call qualities are not available, and no considerably larger clone is one nucleotide away. For sequencing, an Illumina NovaSeq 6000 was employed. TCR cDNA was synthesized by 5'RACE template switching, which introduced a universal primer site and unique molecular identifiers. cDNA synthesis was primed from both the TCR alpha and TCR beta constant segments. Library amplification involved two PCR steps, and the second step added sample barcodes and sequencing adapters. Sequencing of libraries was performed on Illumina HiSeq 2500 (2x100 bp) or NovaSeq (2x150 bp). The original methods were these. MIGEC was used to demultiplex reads and collapse the reads into UMI consensus sequences, and MiXCR was used for V(D)J alignment. Vaccine-responding clonotypes were defined with edgeR using replicate PBMC samples, requiring FDR below 0.01 and a log2 fold change above 5 up to day 15. Each bulk clonotype received a CD4 or CD8 identity based on whether the sequenced CD4 or CD8 repertoire contained that clonotype at higher abundance. Through fastp at Q25 and MiXCR, TCRdb rebuilt clones from the public reads, retaining in-frame beta chains. Each CDR3 protein appears once, grouped with its most common genes and DNA. It is TCRdb's table, rather than the study itself, that gives the V and J calls and clone size. The sample table records 400,000 or so distinct CDR3 sequences; approximately 18% of these occur just once. The top ten constitute 18% of the sample.

The CDR1 and CDR2 encoded by the germline V gene (reference sequence) are SGHNT and YYREEE. The CDR3, from cysteine to phenylalanine, totals 14 residues. Only the CDR3 region is kept as DNA, spanning 42 bases read in frame from base 1. V drops 2 bases and J drops 3 bases, leaving 8 bases in between. The meaning of the sample's treatment or condition label: live attenuated yellow fever vaccine strain. At each blood-draw timepoint, two biological replicates of bulk PBMCs were obtained. PBMCs were isolated from peripheral blood using a standard Ficoll-Paque protocol. RNA was extracted with TriZol from bulk PBMCs, CD4 and CD8 fractions, and dextramer-positive and dextramer-negative fractions.

The material was PBMCs, obtained before the yellow fever booster vaccination. The rearranged chain carries TRBV5-4 and TRBJ2-2; the D gene is not confidently resolved. The sequence was obtained from a man between 18 and 35 years old who received the YFV17D yellow fever vaccine. Here is the DNA: TGTGCCAGCAGCTTTATACAGCACACCGGGGAGCTGTTTTTT. The encoded protein is CASSFIQHTGELFF.